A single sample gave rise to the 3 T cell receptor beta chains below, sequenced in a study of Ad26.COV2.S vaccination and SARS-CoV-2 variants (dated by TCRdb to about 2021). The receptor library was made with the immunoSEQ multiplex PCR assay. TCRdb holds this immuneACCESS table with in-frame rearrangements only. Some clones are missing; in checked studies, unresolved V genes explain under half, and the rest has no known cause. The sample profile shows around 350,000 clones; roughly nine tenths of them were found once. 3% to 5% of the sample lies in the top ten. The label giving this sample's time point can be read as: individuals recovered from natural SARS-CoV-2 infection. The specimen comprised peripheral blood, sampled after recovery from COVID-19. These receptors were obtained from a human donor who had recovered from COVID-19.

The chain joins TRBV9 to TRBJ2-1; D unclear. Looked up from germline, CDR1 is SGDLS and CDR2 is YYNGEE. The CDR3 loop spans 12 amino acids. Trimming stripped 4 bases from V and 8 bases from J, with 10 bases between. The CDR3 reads CASSSGVHEQFF. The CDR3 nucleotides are TGTGCCAGCAGCTCTGGGGTCCATGAGCAGTTCTTC.

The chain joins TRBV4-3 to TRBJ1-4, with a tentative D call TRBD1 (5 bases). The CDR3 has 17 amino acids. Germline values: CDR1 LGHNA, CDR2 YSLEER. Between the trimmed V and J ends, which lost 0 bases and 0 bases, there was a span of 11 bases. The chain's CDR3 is CASSQDGGAATNEKLFF. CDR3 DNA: TGCGCCAGCAGCCAAGATGGAGGGGCAGCAACTAATGAAAAACTGTTTTTT.

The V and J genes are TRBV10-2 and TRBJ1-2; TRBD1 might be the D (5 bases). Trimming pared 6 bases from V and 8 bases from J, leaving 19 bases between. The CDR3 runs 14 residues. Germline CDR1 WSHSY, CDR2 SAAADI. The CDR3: CASSVRGGFEGYTF. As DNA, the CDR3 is TGCGCCAGCAGCGTTAGGGGAGGCTTCGAGGGCTACACCTTC.